This T cell receptor beta chain was captured in a study of cytomegalovirus exposure and HLA in healthy donors. The wider study: Early released data had 65 million to 100 million unique TCRs, all coming from HLA-typed donors.

A word on this clone: Its antigen remains unknown.

Broader study findings: Common viral pathogens seemed, in a later analysis, to connect with several of the most significant clusters.

This CDR3 has 16 residues. Losses at the gene ends were 2 bases for V and 3 bases for J; bases not matched to a gene: 5. The germline V gene has CDR1 SGHRS and CDR2 YFSETQ. 13 Jbeta primers and 60 Vbeta primers were used for the PCR. Generated by immunoSEQ multiplex PCR, the TCRdb table keeps only in-frame clones and is missing some. Its clone listing holds about 32,000 clones. The chain combines TRBV5-1 with TRBJ1-3, with 10 nucleotides matching TRBD1. Sequencing used PBMCs. The sequence was obtained from a female donor in good health and CMV-seronegative. The CDR3 protein is CASSLPGTGVGNTIYF. The CDR3 nucleotides are TGCGCCAGCAGCTTACCCGGGACAGGGGTTGGAAACACCATATATTTT. The full variable domain, completed using reference TRBV5-1 and TRBJ1-3, is KAGVTQTPRYLIKTRGQQVTLSCSPISGHRSVSWYQQTPGQGLQFLFEYFSETQRNKGNFPGRFSGRQFSNSRSEMNVSTLELGDSALYLCASSLPGTGVGNTIYFGEGSWLTVV.